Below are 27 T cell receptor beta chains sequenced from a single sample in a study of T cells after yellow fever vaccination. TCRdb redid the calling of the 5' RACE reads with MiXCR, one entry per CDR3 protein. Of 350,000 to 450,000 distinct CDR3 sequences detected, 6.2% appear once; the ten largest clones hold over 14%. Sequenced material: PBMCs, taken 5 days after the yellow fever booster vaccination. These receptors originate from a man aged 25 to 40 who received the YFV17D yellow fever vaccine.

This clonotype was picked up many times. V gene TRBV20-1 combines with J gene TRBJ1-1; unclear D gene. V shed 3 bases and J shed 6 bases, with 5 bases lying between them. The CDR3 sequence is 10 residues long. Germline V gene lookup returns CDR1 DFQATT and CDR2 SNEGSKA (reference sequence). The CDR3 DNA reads TGCAGTGCTAGGGTAGCTGAAGCTTTCTTT. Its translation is CSARVAEAFF.

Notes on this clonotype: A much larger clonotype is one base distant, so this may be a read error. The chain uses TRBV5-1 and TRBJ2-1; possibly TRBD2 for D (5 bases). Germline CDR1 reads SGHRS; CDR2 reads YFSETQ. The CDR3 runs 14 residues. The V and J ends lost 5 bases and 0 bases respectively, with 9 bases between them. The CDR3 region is CASSKGDSYNEQFF. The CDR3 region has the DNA TGCGCCAGCAGTAAGGGAGACTCCTACAATGAGCAGTTCTTC. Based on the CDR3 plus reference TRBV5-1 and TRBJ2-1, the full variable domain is KAGVTQTPRYLIKTRGQQVTLSCSPISGHRSVSWYQQTPGQGLQFLFEYFSETQRNKGNFPGRFSGRQFSNSRSEMNVSTLELGDSALYLCASSKGDSYNEQFFGPGTRLTVL.

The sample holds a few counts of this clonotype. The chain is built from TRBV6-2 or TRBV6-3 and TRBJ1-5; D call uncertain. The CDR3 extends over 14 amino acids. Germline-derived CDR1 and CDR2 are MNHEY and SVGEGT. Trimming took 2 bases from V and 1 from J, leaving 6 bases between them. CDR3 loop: CASSYGQSNQPQHF. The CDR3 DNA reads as TGTGCCAGCAGTTACGGGCAGAGCAATCAGCCCCAGCATTTT.

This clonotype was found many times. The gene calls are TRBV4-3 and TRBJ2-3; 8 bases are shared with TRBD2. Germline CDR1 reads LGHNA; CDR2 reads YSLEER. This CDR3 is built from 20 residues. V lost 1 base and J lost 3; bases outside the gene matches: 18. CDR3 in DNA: TGCGCCAGCAGCCAAGTGGCTAGCGGGCCAGCACGTTCCTCAACAGATACGCAGTATTTT. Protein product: CASSQVASGPARSSTDTQYF.

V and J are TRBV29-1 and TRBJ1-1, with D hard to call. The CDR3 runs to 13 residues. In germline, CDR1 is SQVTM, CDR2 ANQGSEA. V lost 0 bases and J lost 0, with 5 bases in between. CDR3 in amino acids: CSVEEPLNTEAFF. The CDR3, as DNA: TGCAGCGTTGAAGAACCACTGAACACTGAAGCTTTCTTT. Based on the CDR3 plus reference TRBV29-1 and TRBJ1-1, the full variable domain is SAVISQKPSRDICQRGTSLTIQCQVDSQVTMMFWYRQQPGQSLTLIATANQGSEATYESGFVIDKFPISRPNLTFSTLTVSNMSPEDSSIYLCSVEEPLNTEAFFGQGTRLTVV.

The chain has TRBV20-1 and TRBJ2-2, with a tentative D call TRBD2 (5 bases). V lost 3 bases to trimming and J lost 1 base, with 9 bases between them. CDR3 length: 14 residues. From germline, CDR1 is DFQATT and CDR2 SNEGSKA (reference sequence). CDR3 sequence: CSASLAGNTGELFF. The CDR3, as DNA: TGCAGTGCTAGTCTGGCGGGGAACACCGGGGAGCTGTTTTTT.

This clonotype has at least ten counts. CDR3 DNA sequence: TGCAGTGTCCTCTCCCAGGCCGGGACAGGGCAAAACGAGCAGTACTTC. This gives the protein CSVLSQAGTGQNEQYF. The chain carries TRBV20-1 and TRBJ2-7, with TRBD1 matching 9 bases. Trimming took 7 bases from V and 5 from J; bases not matched to a gene: 18. The germline V gene encodes CDR1 DFQATT and CDR2 SNEGSKA (reference sequence). The CDR3 is made up of 16 amino acids.

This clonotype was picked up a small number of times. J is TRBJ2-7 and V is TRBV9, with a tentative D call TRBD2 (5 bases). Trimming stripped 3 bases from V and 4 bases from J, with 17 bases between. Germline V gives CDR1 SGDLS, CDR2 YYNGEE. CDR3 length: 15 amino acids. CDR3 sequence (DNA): TGTGCCAGCAGCGCCTCGTGGGAGTCTTCTTACGAGCAGTACTTC. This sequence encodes CASSASWESSYEQYF.

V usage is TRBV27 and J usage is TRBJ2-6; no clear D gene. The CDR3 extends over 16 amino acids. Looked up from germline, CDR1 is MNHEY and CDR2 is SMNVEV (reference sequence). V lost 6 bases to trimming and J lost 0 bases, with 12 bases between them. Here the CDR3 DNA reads TGTGCCAGCAGCCGGCCGCGCCACTCTGGGGCCAACGTCCTGACTTTC. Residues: CASSRPRHSGANVLTF. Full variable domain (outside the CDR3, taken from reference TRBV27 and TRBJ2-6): EAQVTQNPRYLITVTGKKLTVTCSQNMNHEYMSWYRQDPGLGLRQIYYSMNVEVTDKGDVPEGYKVSRKEKRNFPLILESPSPNQTSLYFCASSRPRHSGANVLTFGAGSRLTVL.

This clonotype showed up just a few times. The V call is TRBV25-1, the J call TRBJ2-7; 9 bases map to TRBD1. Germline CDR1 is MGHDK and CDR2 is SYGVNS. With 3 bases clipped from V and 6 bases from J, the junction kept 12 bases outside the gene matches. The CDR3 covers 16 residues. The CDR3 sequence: CASSDSLTGGSREQYF. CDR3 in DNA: TGTGCCAGCAGTGATTCTTTGACAGGGGGGAGCCGCGAGCAGTACTTC.

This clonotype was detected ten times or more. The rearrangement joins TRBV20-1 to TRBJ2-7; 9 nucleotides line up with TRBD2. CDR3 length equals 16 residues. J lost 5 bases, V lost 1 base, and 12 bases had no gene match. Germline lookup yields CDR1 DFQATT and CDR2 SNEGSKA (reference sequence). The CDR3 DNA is TGCAGTGCTAGAGCTCCTAGGACTAGCGTTAGTCACGAGCAGTACTTC. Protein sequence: CSARAPRTSVSHEQYF.

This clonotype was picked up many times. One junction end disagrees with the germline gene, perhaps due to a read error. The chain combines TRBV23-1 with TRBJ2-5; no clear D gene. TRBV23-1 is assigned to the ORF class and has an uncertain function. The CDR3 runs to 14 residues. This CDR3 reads CASNQSMSQETQYF. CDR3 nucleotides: TGCGCCAGCAATCAATCGATGTCCCAAGAGACCCAGTACTTC.

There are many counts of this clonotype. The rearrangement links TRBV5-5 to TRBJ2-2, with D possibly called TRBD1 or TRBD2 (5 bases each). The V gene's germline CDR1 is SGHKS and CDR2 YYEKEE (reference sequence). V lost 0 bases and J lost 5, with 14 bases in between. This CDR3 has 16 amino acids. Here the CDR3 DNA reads TGTGCCAGCAGCTTGGAAGCGGTGGGGCGGACCGGGGAGCTGTTTTTT. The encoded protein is CASSLEAVGRTGELFF.

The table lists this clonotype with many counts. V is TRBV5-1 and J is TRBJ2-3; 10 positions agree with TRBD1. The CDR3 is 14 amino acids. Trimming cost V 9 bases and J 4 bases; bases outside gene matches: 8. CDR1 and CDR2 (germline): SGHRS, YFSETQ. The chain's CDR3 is CATKVGQGPDTQYF. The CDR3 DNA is TGCGCCACCAAGGTGGGACAGGGGCCAGATACGCAGTATTTT.

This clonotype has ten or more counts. DNA for the CDR3: TGCGCCAGCAGCTTGGCCTATGGGCAGTCTAATGAAGCTTTCTTT. Translated: CASSLAYGQSNEAFF. The rearrangement joins TRBV5-1 to TRBJ1-1; D is undetermined. From germline, CDR1 is SGHRS and CDR2 YFSETQ. This CDR3 has 15 amino acids. V was shortened by 0 bases and J by 7 bases, with 16 bases between the two germline ends.

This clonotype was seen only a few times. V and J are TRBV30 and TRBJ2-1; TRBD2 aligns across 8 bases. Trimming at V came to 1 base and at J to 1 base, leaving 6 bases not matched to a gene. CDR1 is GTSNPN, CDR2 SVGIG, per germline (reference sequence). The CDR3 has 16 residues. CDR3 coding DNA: TGTGCCTGGAGTGGGATAGCGGGATCTTCCTACAATGAGCAGTTCTTC. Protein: CAWSGIAGSSYNEQFF.

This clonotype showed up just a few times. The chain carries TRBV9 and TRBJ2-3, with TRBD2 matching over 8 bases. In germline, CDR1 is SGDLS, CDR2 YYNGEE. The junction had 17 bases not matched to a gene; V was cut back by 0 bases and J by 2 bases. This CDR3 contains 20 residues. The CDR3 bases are TGTGCCAGCAGCGTAGACCTCCTAGCGGGTTACAGCGCACACACAGATACGCAGTATTTT. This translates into CASSVDLLAGYSAHTDTQYF. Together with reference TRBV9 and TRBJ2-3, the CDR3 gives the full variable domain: DSGVTQTPKHLITATGQRVTLRCSPRSGDLSVYWYQQSLDQGLQFLIQYYNGEERAKGNILERFSAQQFPDLHSELNLSSLELGDSALYFCASSVDLLAGYSAHTDTQYFGPGTRLTVL.

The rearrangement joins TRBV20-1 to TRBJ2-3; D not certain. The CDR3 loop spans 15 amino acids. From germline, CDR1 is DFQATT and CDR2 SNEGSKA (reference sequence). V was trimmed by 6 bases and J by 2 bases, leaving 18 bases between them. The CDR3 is CSAPGPLPDTDTQYF. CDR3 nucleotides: TGCAGTGCCCCCGGCCCCCTCCCGGACACAGATACGCAGTATTTT.

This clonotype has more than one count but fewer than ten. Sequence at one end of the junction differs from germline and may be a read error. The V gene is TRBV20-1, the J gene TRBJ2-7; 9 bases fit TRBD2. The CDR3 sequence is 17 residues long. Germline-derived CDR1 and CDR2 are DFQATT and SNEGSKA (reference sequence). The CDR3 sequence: CCARDSLGTSYPYEQYF. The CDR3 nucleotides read TGCTGTGCTAGAGATTCATTAGGGACTAGCTATCCCTACGAGCAGTACTTC.

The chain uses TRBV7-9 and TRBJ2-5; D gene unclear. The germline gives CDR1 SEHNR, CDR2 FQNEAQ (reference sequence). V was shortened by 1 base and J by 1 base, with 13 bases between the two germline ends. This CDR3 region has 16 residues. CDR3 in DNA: TGTGCCAGCAGCTTAGGGGAAGAACTTCTCCAAGAGACCCAGTACTTC. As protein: CASSLGEELLQETQYF. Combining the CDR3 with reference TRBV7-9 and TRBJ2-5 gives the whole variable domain DTGVSQNPRHKITKRGQNVTFRCDPISEHNRLYWYRQTLGQGPEFLTYFQNEAQLEKSRLLSDRFSAERPKGSFSTLEIQRTEQGDSAMYLCASSLGEELLQETQYFGPGTRLLVL.

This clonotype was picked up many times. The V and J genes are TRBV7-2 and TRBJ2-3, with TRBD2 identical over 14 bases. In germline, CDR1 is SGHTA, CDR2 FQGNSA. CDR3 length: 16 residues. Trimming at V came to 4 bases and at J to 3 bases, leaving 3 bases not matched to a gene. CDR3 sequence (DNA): TGTGCCAGCAGCTGGAGACTAGCGGGAGGGACAGATACGCAGTATTTT. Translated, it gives CASSWRLAGGTDTQYF.

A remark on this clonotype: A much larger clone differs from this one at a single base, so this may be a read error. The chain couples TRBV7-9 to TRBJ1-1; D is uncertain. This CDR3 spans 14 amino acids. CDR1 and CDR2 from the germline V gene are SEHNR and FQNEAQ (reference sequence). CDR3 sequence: CASSLMGMNTKAFF. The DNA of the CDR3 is TGTGCCAGCAGCTTAATGGGGATGAACACTAAAGCTTTCTTT.

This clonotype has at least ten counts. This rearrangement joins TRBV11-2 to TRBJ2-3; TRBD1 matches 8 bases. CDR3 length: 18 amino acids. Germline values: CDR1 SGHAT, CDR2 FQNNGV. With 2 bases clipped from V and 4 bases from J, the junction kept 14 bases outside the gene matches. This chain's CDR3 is CASSLPLLRTGLADTQYF. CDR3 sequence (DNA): TGTGCCAGCAGCTTACCCTTACTCCGGACAGGGTTAGCAGATACGCAGTATTTT.

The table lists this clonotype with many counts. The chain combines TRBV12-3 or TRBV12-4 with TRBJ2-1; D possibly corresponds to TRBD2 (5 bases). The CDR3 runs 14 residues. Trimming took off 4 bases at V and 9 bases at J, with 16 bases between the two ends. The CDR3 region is CASSSQTYGGEQFF. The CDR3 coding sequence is TGTGCCAGCAGTTCGCAAACGTACGGAGGTGAGCAGTTCTTC.

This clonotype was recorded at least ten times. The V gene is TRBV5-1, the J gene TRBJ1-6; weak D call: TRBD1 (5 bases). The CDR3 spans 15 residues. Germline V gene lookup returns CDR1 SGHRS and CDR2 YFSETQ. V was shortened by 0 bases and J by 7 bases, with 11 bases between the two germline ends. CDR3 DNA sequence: TGCGCCAGCAGCTTGGATCCAGGGTGGAATTCACCCCTCCACTTT. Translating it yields CASSLDPGWNSPLHF.

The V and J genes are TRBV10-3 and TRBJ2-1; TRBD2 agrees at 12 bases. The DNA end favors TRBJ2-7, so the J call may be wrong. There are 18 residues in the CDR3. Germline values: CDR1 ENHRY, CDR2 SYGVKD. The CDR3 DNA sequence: TGTGCCATCAGTGACCCTACCTTACTAGCGGGAGGCATGAATGAGCAGTACTTC. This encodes CAISDPTLLAGGMNEQYF.

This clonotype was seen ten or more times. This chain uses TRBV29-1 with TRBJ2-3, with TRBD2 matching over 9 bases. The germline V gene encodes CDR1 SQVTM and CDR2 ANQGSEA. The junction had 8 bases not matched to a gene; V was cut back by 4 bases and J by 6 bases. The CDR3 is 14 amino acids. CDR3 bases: TGCAGCGTTGCTACAGCGGGAGGCTACGATACGCAGTATTTT. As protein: CSVATAGGYDTQYF.